The present T cell receptor beta chain was sequenced within a study of cytomegalovirus exposure and HLA in healthy donors. About the study: HLA-typed donors were the source of about 85 million unique TCRs, which an early data release held.

Study-level points and caveats: The CMV antigen specificity of a few CMV-associated chains was confirmed through in vitro analysis.

About this clone itself: The antigen is undetermined.

The CDR3 is 13 residues long. The germline V gene has CDR1 SGHRS and CDR2 YFSETQ. The V end was cut by 4 bases, the J end by 3 bases, with 11 bases between. PCR was performed using 60 Vbeta and 13 Jbeta primers. Assay: immunoSEQ multiplex PCR; the TCRdb copy retains only in-frame clones and omits some. The repertoire includes around 200,000 clones, around 74% of them detected once, and 3.1% sits in the top ten. The specimen was PBMCs. J is TRBJ2-7 and V is TRBV5-1; possibly TRBD1 for D (6 bases). The clonotype comes from a female donor in good health and CMV-seronegative. CDR3 in DNA: TGCGCCAGCAGCCCAGGACAGTACTACGAGCAGTACTTC. Translated, it gives CASSPGQYYEQYF.